These 8 T cell receptor beta chains were sequenced from one sample in a study of post-analysis software for immune sequencing data. Study-wide results and caveats: The study found TRBV5-6, TRBV5-1 and TRBV20-1 among about five TRBV segments more frequent in patients than controls.

Their specific antigens are unknown. Prepared TCR beta cDNA libraries contained unique molecular identifiers. TCRdb itself ran the PCR reads through MiXCR, one entry per CDR3 protein. The data hold about 770,000 distinct CDR3 sequences, with 40% to 55% observed a single time. The sequenced sample consisted of blood. The receptors were gathered from a girl aged 5-17 years with multiple sclerosis.

The chain employs TRBV7-2 and TRBJ2-3; 11 positions agree with TRBD2. V gave up 5 bases and J gave up 5 bases; unmatched junction bases: 6. This CDR3 is 15 amino acids long. In germline, CDR1 is SGHTA, CDR2 FQGNSA. CDR3 loop: CASSATSGRIDTQYF. CDR3 in DNA: TGTGCCAGCAGCGCCACTAGCGGGAGAATAGATACGCAGTATTTT.

The chain joins TRBV7-9 to TRBJ2-1; 8 positions agree with TRBD2. The CDR3 is 15 amino acids. Germline loops: CDR1 SEHNR, CDR2 FQNEAQ (reference sequence). The trim removed 4 bases at V and 7 bases at J, leaving 9 bases unmatched. CDR3 coding DNA: TGTGCCAGCAGCTCCAGAAAGCGGGAGTTAAATGAGCAGTTCTTC. Its translation: CASSSRKRELNEQFF.

The chain carries TRBV27 and TRBJ1-1; D remains unclear. The length of the CDR3 is 13 residues. The V gene lost 5 bases and the J gene lost 3 bases, with 10 bases spanning the gap. Germline V CDR1 and CDR2: MNHEY, SMNVEV (reference sequence). CDR3 residues: CASSPGLYTEAFF. CDR3 nucleotide sequence: TGTGCCAGCAGTCCCGGACTATACACTGAAGCTTTCTTT.

The chain has TRBV12-3 or TRBV12-4 and TRBJ1-1, with 8 bases lining up with TRBD1. The CDR3 loop spans 17 amino acids. V gave up 7 bases and J gave up 3 bases; unmatched junction bases: 16. The DNA for the CDR3 is TGTGCCAGCACCCCCGGGGCAGGGGGCGCGAGGGACACTGAAGCTTTCTTT. It yields the protein CASTPGAGGARDTEAFF.

The chain uses TRBV29-1 and TRBJ1-1; no definite D call. This CDR3 is 13 amino acids long. Deletions cut 1 base from V and 8 bases from J, with 14 bases between. Germline values: CDR1 SQVTM, CDR2 ANQGSEA. CDR3 coding DNA: TGCAGCGTTGAAGGCCATATTAGGAGAGAAGCTTTCTTT. Its protein product is CSVEGHIRREAFF.

The V call is TRBV19, the J call TRBJ2-5, with D perhaps TRBD1 (7 bases). Germline V lookup: CDR1 LNHDA, CDR2 SQIVND (reference sequence). V shed 5 bases and J shed 4 bases, with 14 bases lying between them. The CDR3 covers 14 residues. This CDR3 reads CASSPRRGRETQYF. The CDR3, as DNA: TGTGCCAGTAGTCCCCGGAGGGGGCGAGAGACCCAGTACTTC.

The chain couples TRBV7-3 to TRBJ2-7; D may be TRBD1 (5 bases). The CDR3 loop spans 14 amino acids. Trimming took off 5 bases at V and 5 bases at J, with 16 bases between the two ends. Germline CDR1 and CDR2: SGHTA and FQGTGA. DNA of the CDR3: TGTGCCAGCAGCCCACCTGTAAGGGGCGACGAGCAGTACTTC. Encoded protein: CASSPPVRGDEQYF.

This clonotype was detected only a few times. The chain has TRBV4-2 and TRBJ2-7, with D unresolved. The CDR3 has 13 amino acids. Trimming shortened V by 1 base and J by 3 bases, and 7 bases separated the two germline ends. Germline V gene data show CDR1 as LGHNA and CDR2 as YNFKEQ. The DNA of the CDR3 is TGTGCCAGCAGCCAAGTAGTGGGCTACGAGCAGTACTTC. Translating gives CASSQVVGYEQYF.